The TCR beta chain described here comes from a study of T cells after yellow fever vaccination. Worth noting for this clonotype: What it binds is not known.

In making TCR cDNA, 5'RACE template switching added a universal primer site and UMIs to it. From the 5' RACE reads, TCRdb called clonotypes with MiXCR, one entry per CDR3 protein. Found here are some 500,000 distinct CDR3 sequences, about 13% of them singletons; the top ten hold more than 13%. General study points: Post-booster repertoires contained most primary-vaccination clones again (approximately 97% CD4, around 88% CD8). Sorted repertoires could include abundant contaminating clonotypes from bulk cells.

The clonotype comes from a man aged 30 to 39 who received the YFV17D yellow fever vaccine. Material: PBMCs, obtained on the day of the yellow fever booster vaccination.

The CDR3 sequence is CASSLWASGSRDEQFF. For the CDR3, the DNA is TGTGCCAGCAGCTTATGGGCTAGCGGGAGCCGGGATGAGCAGTTCTTC. The chain combines TRBV7-8 with TRBJ2-1; 10 bases agree with TRBD2. With V trimmed by 2 bases and J by 8 bases, 9 bases remained unmatched. From germline, CDR1 is SGHVS and CDR2 FQNEAQ. The CDR3 is 16 residues long.